One sample yielded the 11 T cell receptor beta chains listed below, sequenced in a study of T-cell reconstitution after alpha-beta-depleted transplantation in children. Preparation of the TCRbeta library was carried out with unique molecular identifiers. TCRdb called the PCR reads again in MiXCR, with one record for every CDR3 protein. The sample holds approximately 800,000 distinct CDR3 sequences, around 15% seen once. The sample was PBMCs, mostly from graft donor cells, taken 360 days after TCRalphabeta/CD19-depleted stem cell transplant. These receptors originate from a male patient aged 5 to 17 who had a stem cell transplant for acute lymphoblastic leukemia, so the T cells may come from the graft donor.

V and J are TRBV5-5 and TRBJ2-2, with a possible D match to TRBD2 (5 bases). V was clipped by 2 bases and J by 6 bases, with 11 bases between them. CDR1 and CDR2 from the germline V gene are SGHKS and YYEKEE (reference sequence). The CDR3 covers 14 residues. The CDR3, as DNA: TGTGCCAGCAGCTTTCGTCGGGAAGCCGGGGAGCTGTTTTTT. Translated: CASSFRREAGELFF.

The table lists this clonotype with a few counts. This chain joins TRBV12-3 or TRBV12-4 and TRBJ1-3; possibly TRBD1 for D (6 bases). The CDR3 covers 13 residues. The V end lost 3 bases, the J end lost 7 bases, and 10 bases lay between the germline ends. Here the CDR3 DNA reads TGTGCCAGCAGTTTTATCGGGGGCAACACCATATATTTT. Protein sequence: CASSFIGGNTIYF.

The rearrangement links TRBV12-3 or TRBV12-4 to TRBJ2-7; 9 nucleotides line up with TRBD2. This CDR3 is 15 amino acids long. The J segment lost 2 bases and the V segment lost 8 bases, leaving 10 bases of the junction unmatched. In DNA, the CDR3 is TGTGCCAGCCTAGGGCGGGAGGGAGTCGCCTACGAGCAGTACTTC. Translating gives CASLGREGVAYEQYF.

The chain links TRBV7-9 to TRBJ2-7; the D gene is possibly TRBD1 (6 bases). Germline-derived CDR1 and CDR2 are SEHNR and FQNEAQ (reference sequence). Between the trimmed V and J ends, which lost 4 bases and 7 bases, there was a span of 20 bases. The CDR3 contains 15 residues. CDR3 residues: CASSSARGFTMEQYF. CDR3 bases: TGTGCCAGCAGCTCCGCGAGGGGGTTTACGATGGAGCAGTACTTC.

This clonotype was detected a few times. The chain combines TRBV7-2 with TRBJ2-3; 7 nucleotides agree with TRBD1. The junction had 11 bases not matched to a gene; V was cut back by 5 bases and J by 12 bases. CDR1 and CDR2 from the germline V gene are SGHTA and FQGNSA. The CDR3 sequence is 13 residues long. The CDR3 here is CASSATRQGSQYF. The CDR3 DNA is TGTGCCAGCAGCGCCACCAGACAGGGTTCCCAGTATTTT.

This clonotype was found a few times. The V call is TRBV7-8, the J call TRBJ1-1, with D maybe TRBD1 (6 bases). This CDR3 comprises 17 residues. Trimming took off 2 bases at V and 0 bases at J, with 16 bases between the two ends. Germline V gives CDR1 SGHVS, CDR2 FQNEAQ. CDR3 amino acids: CASSLRVARTVNTEAFF. DNA for the CDR3: TGTGCCAGCAGCTTAAGGGTGGCGCGGACAGTGAACACTGAAGCTTTCTTT. The whole variable domain, filled in from reference TRBV7-8 and TRBJ1-1, reads GAGVSQSPRYKVAKRGQDVALRCDPISGHVSLFWYQQALGQGPEFLTYFQNEAQLDKSGLPSDRFFAERPEGSVSTLKIQRTQQEDSAVYLCASSLRVARTVNTEAFFGQGTRLTVV.

The chain is built from TRBV5-1 and TRBJ1-2, with a tentative D call TRBD1 (6 bases). Per germline, CDR1 SGHRS and CDR2 YFSETQ. Trimming took off 2 bases at V and 4 bases at J, with 24 bases between the two ends. The CDR3 has 18 residues. CDR3 amino acids: CASSLGDTSALTGYGYTF. The CDR3 nucleotides are TGCGCCAGCAGCTTAGGGGACACCTCGGCCCTTACGGGCTATGGCTACACCTTC.

The chain joins TRBV5-1 to TRBJ1-1; D gene uncertain. Trimming cost V 4 bases and J 0 bases, with 10 bases left between them. This CDR3 is built from 14 residues. The V gene's germline CDR1 is SGHRS and CDR2 YFSETQ. This CDR3 is CASSHLTLNTEAFF. CDR3 DNA: TGCGCCAGCAGCCACCTGACACTGAACACTGAAGCTTTCTTT. The full variable domain, in which reference TRBV5-1 and TRBJ1-1 provide the parts outside the CDR3, is KAGVTQTPRYLIKTRGQQVTLSCSPISGHRSVSWYQQTPGQGLQFLFEYFSETQRNKGNFPGRFSGRQFSNSRSEMNVSTLELGDSALYLCASSHLTLNTEAFFGQGTRLTVV.

This chain connects TRBV24-1 to TRBJ2-3; possibly TRBD1 or TRBD2 for D (6 bases each). This CDR3 region has 13 residues. Trimming left V 4 bases short and J 6 bases short, with 10 bases between. Germline V lookup: CDR1 KGHDR, CDR2 SFDVKD. The DNA for the CDR3 is TGTGCCACCAGTGACAGGGGAGGCGATACGCAGTATTTT. Amino acid sequence: CATSDRGGDTQYF.

This chain links TRBV14 with TRBJ2-7; D gene uncertain. CDR3 size: 13 residues. The germline V and J ends were trimmed by 5 bases and 3 bases, with 11 bases remaining between them. The germline V gene encodes CDR1 SGHDN and CDR2 FVKESK. The CDR3 spells CASSSATYYEQYF. The CDR3 coding sequence is TGTGCCAGCAGCTCCGCCACCTACTACGAGCAGTACTTC.

The genes are TRBV11-3 and TRBJ2-7; weak D call: TRBD2 (6 bases). Germline V CDR1 and CDR2: SGHNT, YENEEA. The CDR3 is 17 residues long. Trimming removed 6 bases from V and 7 bases from J, with 28 bases in between. This chain's CDR3 is CASSNKWRDWHDGEQYF. Written as DNA, the CDR3 is TGTGCCAGCAGTAACAAATGGAGGGACTGGCACGATGGTGAGCAGTACTTC.